The 14 T cell receptor beta chains reported below all come from one sample, sequenced in a study of CD8 T cells in ankylosing spondylitis. TCRdb re-analysed the 5' RACE reads in MiXCR, keeping a single row per CDR3 protein. The repertoire holds under 450,000 distinct CDR3 sequences, with 20% to 25% as singletons. The sample was blood, either unsorted or a sorted T cell fraction (not recorded which). Every receptor here comes from a male donor with ankylosing spondylitis or in good health (not recorded which).

This clonotype was seen a few times. The chain links TRBV12-3 or TRBV12-4 to TRBJ2-3; 7 bases are a match to TRBD1. The CDR3 has 14 residues. V shed 7 bases, J shed 3 bases, and the junction held 7 bases outside the gene matches. The CDR3: CASKPTRGTDTQYF. DNA for the CDR3: TGTGCCAGCAAACCTACCAGGGGGACAGATACGCAGTATTTT.

This clonotype was counted a few times. The V gene is TRBV5-6, the J gene TRBJ2-1, with D perhaps matching TRBD2 (7 bases). CDR1 is SGHDT, CDR2 YYEEEE, per germline. CDR3 length: 16 amino acids. Between the trimmed V and J ends, which lost 7 bases and 0 bases, there was a span of 17 bases. The CDR3 nucleotides read TGTGCCAGCCGGGGGGCCCCACTAAGCTCCTACAATGAGCAGTTCTTC. Its translation: CASRGAPLSSYNEQFF. Full variable domain (missing parts from reference TRBV5-6 and TRBJ2-1): DAGVTQSPTHLIKTRGQQVTLRCSPKSGHDTVSWYQQALGQGPQFIFQYYEEEERQRGNFPDRFSGHQFPNYSSELNVNALLLGDSALYLCASRGAPLSSYNEQFFGPGTRLTVL.

This clonotype turned up a few times. The rearrangement links TRBV12-3 or TRBV12-4 to TRBJ2-1, with no clear D. CDR3 length: 11 amino acids. V was trimmed by 3 bases and J by 10 bases, leaving 7 bases between them. CDR3 coding DNA: TGTGCCAGCAGTTTTGTCTCCGAGCAGTTCTTC. Translating gives CASSFVSEQFF.

This clonotype was detected ten times or more. One junction end does not reproduce the germline sequence, and a read error may be involved. The genes are TRBV5-1 and TRBJ2-7; no clear D gene. The CDR3 spans 13 residues. Per germline, CDR1 SGHRS and CDR2 YFSETQ. The CDR3 DNA reads as TGTGCCAGCAGCTTAGGTTCCGGCTACGAGCAGTACTTC. It translates to CASSLGSGYEQYF.

This clonotype has ten or more counts. This chain joins TRBV10-3 and TRBJ2-7; TRBD1 matches 12 bases. The CDR3 is made up of 13 amino acids. With 6 bases clipped from V and 6 bases from J, the junction kept 3 bases outside the gene matches. Germline V gene sequence: CDR1 ENHRY, CDR2 SYGVKD. In nucleotides, the CDR3 is TGTGCCATCAGCCTGGGACAGGGGGCCGAGCAGTACTTC. Translating it yields CAISLGQGAEQYF.

This clonotype was counted between two and nine times. The chain carries TRBV2 and TRBJ1-5; D unclear. The germline V and J ends were trimmed by 2 bases and 0 bases, with 14 bases remaining between them. The CDR3 totals 17 residues. The germline V gene has CDR1 SNHLY and CDR2 FYNNEI. The CDR3 sequence is CASSEPLLVDSNQPQHF. The DNA for the CDR3 is TGTGCCAGCAGTGAACCCCTGTTGGTAGATAGCAATCAGCCCCAGCATTTT.

A few counts support this clonotype. V and J are TRBV12-3 or TRBV12-4 and TRBJ1-3; D unclear. The CDR3 covers 12 residues. The germline V and J ends were trimmed by 5 bases and 11 bases, with 13 bases remaining between them. This CDR3 is CASSQVPVAIYF. The CDR3 DNA reads as TGTGCCAGCAGTCAAGTCCCCGTCGCCATATATTTT.

The chain links TRBV12-3 or TRBV12-4 to TRBJ2-1, with 9 bases that match TRBD2. The CDR3 consists of 14 residues. Trimming at V came to 3 bases and at J to 10 bases, leaving 7 bases not matched to a gene. As DNA, the CDR3 is TGTGCCAGCAGTTTCGGCGGGGGGGCGAAGGAGCAGTTCTTC. Residues: CASSFGGGAKEQFF.

This clonotype turned up a few times. This chain's CDR3 is CASSLAGLYF. The CDR3 DNA is TGTGCCAGCAGCTTAGCCGGACTCTATTTT. The chain has TRBV7-2 and TRBJ2-3; D perhaps matches TRBD2 (5 bases). V was shortened by 0 bases and J by 15 bases, with 7 bases between the two germline ends. The CDR3 spans 10 residues. CDR1 SGHTA and CDR2 FQGNSA come from the germline V gene.

This clonotype was observed a few times. The chain uses TRBV6-5 and TRBJ2-3; tentative D call: TRBD2 (6 bases). This CDR3 contains 15 residues. Trimming left V 2 bases short and J 1 base short, with 10 bases between. Germline loops: CDR1 MNHEY, CDR2 SVGAGI. The CDR3 DNA reads as TGTGCCAGCAGTTACAGACCTAGCGGCACAGATACGCAGTATTTT. Translated: CASSYRPSGTDTQYF.

This clonotype was recorded many times. The gene calls are TRBV11-2 and TRBJ2-1, with D possibly matching TRBD1 (6 bases). The CDR3 is made up of 16 amino acids. The V end lost 1 base, the J end lost 7 bases, and 17 bases lay between the germline ends. Germline CDR1 reads SGHAT; CDR2 reads FQNNGV. The CDR3 region has the DNA TGTGCCAGCAGCTTAGGGGTCGGACAGCCACTAAATGAGCAGTTCTTC. Translation: CASSLGVGQPLNEQFF.

This chain links TRBV29-1 with TRBJ1-1; TRBD1 matches 8 bases. The junction had 10 bases not matched to a gene; V was cut back by 2 bases and J by 5 bases. Germline V CDR1 and CDR2: SQVTM, ANQGSEA. The CDR3 is 15 amino acids. The CDR3 protein is CSVENPGQGWTEAFF. The CDR3 region has the DNA TGCAGCGTTGAAAACCCCGGACAGGGTTGGACTGAAGCTTTCTTT.

The rearrangement links TRBV4-1 to TRBJ2-3; D is uncertain. V was clipped by 1 base and J by 0 bases, with 14 bases between them. Germline values: CDR1 MGHRA, CDR2 YSYEKL. The CDR3 length is 17 residues. CDR3 residues: CASSQVGLSASTDTQYF. The CDR3 DNA reads as TGCGCCAGCAGCCAAGTCGGTCTGAGTGCTAGCACAGATACGCAGTATTTT.

This clonotype was picked up a small number of times. The V gene is TRBV12-3 or TRBV12-4, the J gene TRBJ2-1, with a possible D match to TRBD1 (5 bases). V was trimmed by 6 bases and J by 3 bases, leaving 12 bases between them. CDR3 length: 14 residues. The CDR3 sequence: CASSPGLRYNEQFF. The CDR3 coding sequence is TGTGCCAGCAGCCCAGGGCTCCGCTACAATGAGCAGTTCTTC.